These T cell receptor beta chains were read from a single sample in a study of blood T cell repertoires in COVID-19. TCRdb's table, derived via immunoSEQ multiplex PCR, lists solely in-frame clones and lacks some. The table shows roughly 190,000 clones, with about 88% occurring only once. The specimen was peripheral blood. The receptor set was obtained from a woman aged 40 to 55 who had recovered from COVID-19. The CDR3 runs from the conserved cysteine through the conserved F or W. Fields, in order: clone size, J gene, V gene, CDR3 length, D gene, CDR3 protein, CDR3 DNA. The D gene is left open where the match is weak. Clone size is not always given. Where it is, it says once, few, many or a class for expanded clones.

clone_size: -
j_call: TRBJ2-6
v_call: TRBV7-2
cdr3_length: 16
d_call: TRBD2
cdr3_aa: CASSPTSVSGANVLTF
cdr3_nt: TGTGCCAGCAGCCCCACTAGCGTCTCTGGGGCCAACGTCCTGACTTTC

clone_size: -
j_call: TRBJ2-4
v_call: TRBV19
cdr3_length: 18
d_call: TRBD2
cdr3_aa: CASSHYQIGGGAKNIQYF
cdr3_nt: TGTGCCAGTAGTCACTACCAAATCGGGGGGGGAGCCAAAAACATTCAGTACTTC

clone_size: -
j_call: TRBJ1-6
v_call: TRBV15
cdr3_length: 13
d_call: -
cdr3_aa: CATCSGNNSPLHF
cdr3_nt: TGTGCCACCTGTTCAGGCAATAATTCACCCCTCCACTTT

clone_size: -
j_call: TRBJ2-1
v_call: TRBV3-1/TRBV3-2
cdr3_length: 17
d_call: TRBD2
cdr3_aa: CASSRIRLAENYNEQFF
cdr3_nt: TGTGCCAGCAGCCGGATAAGACTAGCGGAAAACTACAATGAGCAGTTCTTC

clone_size: -
j_call: TRBJ1-2
v_call: TRBV5-1
cdr3_length: 15
d_call: TRBD1
cdr3_aa: CASSLTRGESNGYTF
cdr3_nt: TGCGCCAGCAGCTTGACCAGGGGGGAATCTAATGGCTACACCTTC

clone_size: -
j_call: TRBJ1-1
v_call: TRBV5-4
cdr3_length: 14
d_call: -
cdr3_aa: CASSLGPEGSRAFF
cdr3_nt: TGTGCCAGCAGCTTGGGGCCTGAGGGATCGCGGGCTTTCTTT

clone_size: -
j_call: TRBJ2-1
v_call: TRBV18
cdr3_length: 17
d_call: TRBD2
cdr3_aa: CASSPLGTSGRADEQFF
cdr3_nt: TGTGCCAGCTCACCATTAGGGACTAGCGGGAGGGCAGATGAGCAGTTCTTC

clone_size: -
j_call: TRBJ2-1
v_call: TRBV28
cdr3_length: 15
d_call: TRBD2
cdr3_aa: CASSTGTSGVNEQFF
cdr3_nt: TGTGCCAGCAGTACCGGGACTAGCGGGGTAAATGAGCAGTTCTTC

clone_size: -
j_call: TRBJ2-7
v_call: TRBV19
cdr3_length: 14
d_call: -
cdr3_aa: CASSTGGPGYEQYF
cdr3_nt: TGTGCCAGTAGTACTGGCGGTCCTGGCTACGAGCAGTACTTC

clone_size: -
j_call: TRBJ1-3
v_call: TRBV27
cdr3_length: 13
d_call: -
cdr3_aa: CASSPTGGNTIYF
cdr3_nt: TGTGCCAGCAGCCCCACCGGTGGAAACACCATATATTTT

clone_size: -
j_call: TRBJ2-2
v_call: TRBV5-6
cdr3_length: 13
d_call: -
cdr3_aa: CASRTVAAGELFF
cdr3_nt: TGTGCCAGCCGGACAGTGGCTGCCGGGGAGCTGTTTTTT

clone_size: -
j_call: TRBJ1-3
v_call: TRBV15
cdr3_length: 15
d_call: TRBD1
cdr3_aa: CATSRNRGSGNTIYF
cdr3_nt: TGTGCCACCAGCAGAAACAGGGGTTCTGGAAACACCATATATTTT

clone_size: few
j_call: TRBJ1-1
v_call: TRBV2
cdr3_length: 12
d_call: -
cdr3_aa: CASRGGNTEAFF
cdr3_nt: TGTGCCAGCAGGGGAGGGAACACTGAAGCTTTCTTT

clone_size: -
j_call: TRBJ2-7
v_call: TRBV27
cdr3_length: 19
d_call: TRBD1
cdr3_aa: CASSPWTGGLWRNPYEQYF
cdr3_nt: TGTGCCAGCAGTCCCTGGACAGGGGGACTTTGGAGGAACCCCTACGAGCAGTACTTC

clone_size: -
j_call: TRBJ2-7
v_call: TRBV19
cdr3_length: 13
d_call: TRBD1
cdr3_aa: CASTGTEPYEQYF
cdr3_nt: TGTGCCAGTACCGGGACAGAACCCTACGAGCAGTACTTC

clone_size: -
j_call: TRBJ1-1
v_call: TRBV5-4
cdr3_length: 14
d_call: -
cdr3_aa: CASSVTDLNTEAFF
cdr3_nt: TGTGCCAGCAGCGTTACAGACCTGAACACTGAAGCTTTCTTT

clone_size: once
j_call: TRBJ2-2
v_call: TRBV9
cdr3_length: 13
d_call: -
cdr3_aa: CASSVQGTGELFF
cdr3_nt: TGTGCCAGCAGCGTGCAGGGGACGGGGGAGCTGTTTTTT

clone_size: -
j_call: TRBJ1-1
v_call: TRBV19
cdr3_length: 16
d_call: TRBD1
cdr3_aa: CASSMTGDTGGTEAFF
cdr3_nt: TGTGCCAGTAGTATGACAGGGGACACTGGGGGCACTGAAGCTTTCTTT

clone_size: -
j_call: TRBJ1-2
v_call: TRBV6-5
cdr3_length: 15
d_call: TRBD1
cdr3_aa: CASSYSAGQGGGYTF
cdr3_nt: TGTGCCAGCAGTTACTCGGCCGGACAGGGCGGTGGCTACACCTTC

clone_size: -
j_call: TRBJ1-5
v_call: TRBV5-4
cdr3_length: 18
d_call: TRBD1
cdr3_aa: CASRRDRGPKGDNQPQHF
cdr3_nt: TGTGCCAGCAGAAGGGACAGGGGCCCTAAGGGTGACAATCAGCCCCAGCATTTT

clone_size: few
j_call: TRBJ2-1
v_call: TRBV9
cdr3_length: 15
d_call: TRBD2
cdr3_aa: CASSVGLAGYNEQFF
cdr3_nt: TGTGCCAGCAGCGTAGGCCTAGCGGGATACAATGAGCAGTTCTTC

clone_size: -
j_call: TRBJ1-1
v_call: TRBV18
cdr3_length: 15
d_call: -
cdr3_aa: CASSPPVLQGAGAFF
cdr3_nt: TGTGCCAGCTCACCACCAGTATTACAGGGAGCCGGAGCTTTCTTT

clone_size: -
j_call: TRBJ2-2
v_call: TRBV6-5
cdr3_length: 15
d_call: TRBD2
cdr3_aa: CASRGLAGDTGELFF
cdr3_nt: TGTGCCAGCAGGGGACTAGCGGGTGACACCGGGGAGCTGTTTTTT

clone_size: -
j_call: TRBJ1-1
v_call: TRBV28
cdr3_length: 12
d_call: -
cdr3_aa: CASIKGDTEAFF
cdr3_nt: TGTGCCAGCATCAAGGGGGACACTGAAGCTTTCTTT

clone_size: -
j_call: TRBJ1-2
v_call: TRBV28
cdr3_length: 14
d_call: -
cdr3_aa: CASSLGGAEYGYTF
cdr3_nt: TGTGCCAGCAGTTTGGGTGGGGCTGAATATGGCTACACCTTC

clone_size: -
j_call: TRBJ2-3
v_call: TRBV5-1
cdr3_length: 15
d_call: -
cdr3_aa: CASSPGDTNTDTQYF
cdr3_nt: TGCGCCAGCAGCCCCGGGGACACAAACACAGATACGCAGTATTTT

clone_size: -
j_call: TRBJ1-1
v_call: TRBV9
cdr3_length: 15
d_call: -
cdr3_aa: CASSPWADYSPEAFF
cdr3_nt: TGTGCCAGCAGTCCATGGGCGGACTATTCTCCTGAAGCTTTCTTT

clone_size: -
j_call: TRBJ1-1
v_call: TRBV6-5
cdr3_length: 15
d_call: -
cdr3_aa: CASSYSLHVNTEAFF
cdr3_nt: TGTGCCAGCAGTTACTCCTTACATGTGAACACTGAAGCTTTCTTT

clone_size: few
j_call: TRBJ1-2
v_call: TRBV19
cdr3_length: 14
d_call: -
cdr3_aa: CASSIIENRYGYTF
cdr3_nt: TGTGCCAGTAGTATTATTGAGAACCGCTATGGCTACACCTTC

clone_size: -
j_call: TRBJ2-7
v_call: TRBV19
cdr3_length: 14
d_call: TRBD1
cdr3_aa: CASSIVDRGLEQYF
cdr3_nt: TGTGCCAGTAGTATCGTCGACAGGGGTTTGGAGCAGTACTTC

clone_size: -
j_call: TRBJ2-1
v_call: TRBV3-1/TRBV3-2
cdr3_length: 16
d_call: TRBD2
cdr3_aa: CASSQEEWEGRYEQFF
cdr3_nt: TGTGCCAGCAGCCAAGAGGAGTGGGAGGGCCGCTATGAGCAGTTCTTC

clone_size: -
j_call: TRBJ1-5
v_call: TRBV10-3
cdr3_length: 15
d_call: TRBD1
cdr3_aa: CAIREGQGSNQPQHF
cdr3_nt: TGTGCCATCAGGGAGGGACAGGGTAGCAATCAGCCCCAGCATTTT

clone_size: -
j_call: TRBJ1-3
v_call: TRBV7-5
cdr3_length: 18
d_call: -
cdr3_aa: CVRSSRGGRTPSGNTIYF
cdr3_nt: TGTGTCAGAAGCTCCAGAGGGGGCAGGACCCCCTCTGGAAACACCATATATTTT

clone_size: -
j_call: TRBJ1-5
v_call: TRBV6-1
cdr3_length: 14
d_call: -
cdr3_aa: CASSEGFRGEPQHF
cdr3_nt: TGTGCCAGCAGTGAAGGTTTTCGAGGAGAGCCCCAGCATTTT

clone_size: -
j_call: TRBJ2-5
v_call: TRBV12-5
cdr3_length: 17
d_call: -
cdr3_aa: CASGLGRQKKQQETQYF
cdr3_nt: TGTGCTAGTGGTTTGGGAAGACAGAAGAAGCAGCAAGAGACCCAGTACTTC

clone_size: -
j_call: TRBJ1-1
v_call: TRBV18
cdr3_length: 15
d_call: -
cdr3_aa: CASSPPDSRYTEAFF
cdr3_nt: TGTGCCAGCTCACCCCCCGACAGTAGGTACACTGAAGCTTTCTTT

clone_size: -
j_call: TRBJ2-1
v_call: TRBV5-1
cdr3_length: 16
d_call: -
cdr3_aa: CASSSLAKSSYNEQFF
cdr3_nt: TGCGCCAGCAGCTCTCTAGCGAAGAGCTCCTACAATGAGCAGTTCTTC

clone_size: -
j_call: TRBJ2-7
v_call: TRBV5-1
cdr3_length: 16
d_call: -
cdr3_aa: CASSRIVAAATYEQYF
cdr3_nt: TGCGCCAGCTCCAGGATAGTAGCGGCAGCAACCTACGAGCAGTACTTC

clone_size: -
j_call: TRBJ2-3
v_call: TRBV27
cdr3_length: 13
d_call: -
cdr3_aa: CASSLGAGYTQYF
cdr3_nt: TGTGCCAGCAGTTTAGGAGCCGGGTATACGCAGTATTTT

clone_size: -
j_call: TRBJ2-3
v_call: TRBV9
cdr3_length: 15
d_call: -
cdr3_aa: CASSVGQSSTDTQYF
cdr3_nt: TGTGCCAGCAGCGTAGGACAGTCAAGCACAGATACGCAGTATTTT

clone_size: once
j_call: TRBJ2-3
v_call: TRBV7-7
cdr3_length: 17
d_call: TRBD2
cdr3_aa: CASSPSGVAGGADTQYF
cdr3_nt: TGTGCCAGCAGCCCCTCCGGGGTAGCGGGTGGGGCAGATACGCAGTATTTT

clone_size: -
j_call: TRBJ2-1
v_call: TRBV18
cdr3_length: 12
d_call: -
cdr3_aa: CASSPGWNEQFF
cdr3_nt: TGTGCCAGCTCACCGGGCTGGAATGAGCAGTTCTTC

clone_size: -
j_call: TRBJ2-6
v_call: TRBV30
cdr3_length: 15
d_call: TRBD2
cdr3_aa: CAWTRGGSGANVLTF
cdr3_nt: TGTGCCTGGACCCGGGGGGGCTCTGGGGCCAACGTCCTGACTTTC

clone_size: -
j_call: TRBJ2-7
v_call: TRBV19
cdr3_length: 15
d_call: TRBD2
cdr3_aa: CASSEGLAGSYEQYF
cdr3_nt: TGTGCCAGTAGTGAGGGACTAGCGGGGTCCTACGAGCAGTACTTC

clone_size: once
j_call: TRBJ2-5
v_call: TRBV5-1
cdr3_length: 14
d_call: -
cdr3_aa: CASSMEGRGETQYF
cdr3_nt: TGCGCCAGCAGTATGGAGGGCCGGGGGGAGACCCAGTACTTC

clone_size: -
j_call: TRBJ1-2
v_call: TRBV30
cdr3_length: 13
d_call: -
cdr3_aa: CAWSVEGGSGYTF
cdr3_nt: TGTGCCTGGAGTGTCGAGGGCGGGAGTGGCTACACCTTC

clone_size: -
j_call: TRBJ1-5
v_call: TRBV27
cdr3_length: 15
d_call: -
cdr3_aa: CASSPPRLSNQPQHF
cdr3_nt: TGTGCCAGCAGTCCGCCGCGGCTTAGCAATCAGCCCCAGCATTTT